A few counts support the clone carrying this T cell receptor beta chain. Trimming stripped 4 bases from V and 6 bases from J, with 15 bases between. This CDR3 comprises 14 residues. Researchers took RNA transcripts and amplified the TCR beta CDR3 regions from them. In the first-round RT-PCR of the TCR CDR3, the HTBI primer set was used. In TCRdb, the multiplex PCR reads were re-called with MiXCR into one record per CDR3 protein. This sample has fewer than 700,000 distinct CDR3 sequences, with about 16% found just once. Hyperthyroidism of Graves' type that showed no ophthalmopathy progression within 18 months was stable. This entry comes from a study of T cells in Graves' hyperthyroidism and ophthalmopathy.

This sequence originates from a woman aged 30 to 39 with Graves' hyperthyroidism. The chain links TRBV12-3 or TRBV12-4 to TRBJ1-1; the D is unclear. The source material was blood. This chain's CDR3 is CASSSLGSRAEAFF. CDR3 sequence (DNA): TGTGCCAGCAGTTCCCTGGGCAGCCGGGCTGAAGCTTTCTTT.